Below, one T cell receptor beta chain is given with its context. The germline gives CDR1 GTSNPN, CDR2 SVGIG (reference sequence). This CDR3 comprises 13 residues. J was trimmed by 7 bases and V by 0 bases; bases with no gene match: 3. This sample is drawn from a study of blood T cell repertoires in COVID-19. Study-level information: PBMCs, B-cell-depleted T cells, or T cells were the source of the cDNA or gDNA that made up the material.

Per the original methods: Nucleated cell number was recorded as an estimate derived from reference gene primer amplification. Profiled with immunoSEQ multiplex PCR; TCRdb holds only in-frame clones, not every one. That table furnishes V, J and clone size, whereas the DNA furnished D and trimming. The sample includes 190,000 or so clones, 65% to 80% of them seen just once. Sequences were obtained from peripheral blood. The chain links TRBV30 to TRBJ2-1; 7 bases line up with TRBD2. The TCR sequence derives from a man over 45 who had recovered from COVID-19. This CDR3 reads CAWSVLGGNEQFF. Here the CDR3 DNA reads TGTGCCTGGAGTGTCCTGGGGGGGAATGAGCAGTTCTTC.